The 30 T cell receptor beta chains presented below share a single source sample, sequenced in a study of tumor and adjacent non-tumor tissue in lung cancer. TCRbeta libraries were built with three rounds of nested PCR, modified from ARM-PCR. TCRdb called the multiplex PCR reads again in MiXCR, with one record for every CDR3 protein. Among 200,000 to 250,000 distinct CDR3 sequences listed, approximately 74% were seen once. The template was RNA from unsorted bulk tissue. Source material: lung tumor tissue. The receptors derive from a man between 60 and 75 years old with non-small cell lung cancer.

Worth noting for this clonotype: A much larger clone differs from this one at a single base, so this may be a read error. The chain combines TRBV4-2 with TRBJ2-2; 9 bases fit TRBD1. Germline-derived CDR1 and CDR2 are LGHNA and YNFKEQ. The trim removed 0 bases at V and 9 bases at J, leaving 2 bases unmatched. The CDR3 loop spans 14 amino acids. CDR3 DNA: TGTGCCAGCAGCCAAGAACAGGGGGCCCGGGAGCTGTTTTTT. It codes for CASSQEQGARELFF.

With respect to this clonotype: The junction departs from germline at one end; a sequencing error may be responsible. J is TRBJ2-2 and V is TRBV6-1; no clear D. The CDR3 totals 14 residues. Germline V gene lookup returns CDR1 MNHNS and CDR2 SASEGT. The CDR3: CASNVQANTEELLF. The CDR3 nucleotides are TGTGCCAGCAATGTTCAGGCGAACACCGAGGAGTTGCTTTTT.

Regarding this clonotype: This is likely a read error, given that the CDR3 carries no conserved phenylalanine or tryptophan at its end. The chain is built from TRBV5-6 and TRBJ1-1; perhaps TRBD1 as D (6 bases). There are 15 residues in the CDR3. V was shortened by 0 bases and J by 5 bases, with 14 bases between the two germline ends. Looked up from germline, CDR1 is SGHDT and CDR2 is YYEEEE. DNA of the CDR3: TGTGCCAGCAGCTTGGGACATCTTAGGGGGACTGAAGCTTTCATT. Protein sequence: CASSLGHLRGTEAFI.

As for this clonotype: This likely comes from a read error, as the CDR3 has no conserved phenylalanine or tryptophan at its end. J is TRBJ1-1 and V is TRBV6-5; tentatively, D is TRBD1 (5 bases). CDR1 and CDR2 (germline): MNHEY, SVGAGI. The CDR3 has 16 residues. In DNA, the CDR3 is TGTGCCAGGAGTTACGTTCAGGGAGGTTTCGGCACTGAAGCTTTCTCT. It translates to CARSYVQGGFGTEAFS.

Comment on this clonotype: One junction end disagrees with the germline gene, perhaps due to a read error. The chain couples TRBV4-3 to TRBJ2-3; possibly TRBD2 for D (6 bases). The CDR3 is 16 residues long. Germline V CDR1 and CDR2: LGHNA, YSLEER. The CDR3 protein is CTSCQVRAGTTDTQYF. The DNA of the CDR3 is TGCACCAGCTGCCAAGTTAGAGCGGGCACCACAGATACGCAGTATTTT.

As regards this clonotype: The junction and the germline gene differ at one end; a read error may be behind it. This chain connects TRBV11-3 to TRBJ2-5; the D is unclear. Germline V gives CDR1 SGHNT, CDR2 YENEEA. The CDR3 totals 13 residues. The CDR3 protein is CDNSPSVGENQYF. The DNA for the CDR3 is TGTGACAACAGCCCAAGCGTAGGAGAGAACCAGTACTTC. Full variable domain (missing parts from reference TRBV11-3 and TRBJ2-5): EAGVVQSPRYKIIEKKQPVAFWCNPISGHNTLYWYLQNLGQGPELLIRYENEEAVDDSQLPKDRFSAERLKGVDSTLKIQPAELGDSAVYLCDNSPSVGENQYFGPGTRLLVL.

A word on this clonotype: Just one base apart from a much larger clone, this may be a read error. The chain carries TRBV4-1 and TRBJ2-2; D unresolved. Germline CDR1 MGHRA, CDR2 YSYEKL. This CDR3 is 14 amino acids long. The CDR3 here is CASSRLLNTRELFF. The CDR3 nucleotides read TGCGCCAGCAGCCGCCTACTGAACACCAGGGAGCTGTTTTTT.

A remark on this clonotype: The junction departs from germline at one end; a sequencing error may be responsible. This chain connects TRBV11-2 to TRBJ2-4, with a tentative D call TRBD1 (6 bases). The CDR3 totals 15 residues. Per germline, CDR1 SGHAT and CDR2 FQNNGV. This CDR3 reads CASRSLQGPPYIQYF. In nucleotides, the CDR3 is TGCGCCAGCAGATCACTACAGGGTCCCCCCTACATTCAGTACTTC. Variable domain in full (rest from reference TRBV11-2 and TRBJ2-4): EAGVAQSPRYKIIEKRQSVAFWCNPISGHATLYWYQQILGQGPKLLIQFQNNGVVDDSQLPKDRFSAERLKGVDSTLKIQPAKLEDSAVYLCASRSLQGPPYIQYFGAGTRLSVL.

Note on this clonotype: At one end, the junction sequence differs from germline, possibly due to a read error. The chain combines TRBV4-3 with TRBJ2-1, with a possible D match to TRBD2 (6 bases). Germline V lookup: CDR1 LGHNA, CDR2 YSLEER. The CDR3 is 17 amino acids. DNA of the CDR3: TGCACCAGCAGCCAAGACCCGGAGGGCGGGATAGGAAACGAGCAGTTCTTC. Translation gives CTSSQDPEGGIGNEQFF.

This clonotype was seen only a few times. The chain uses TRBV13 and TRBJ2-3; unclear D gene. Germline CDR1 and CDR2: PRHDT and FYEKMQ (reference sequence). This CDR3 is built from 14 residues. The germline V and J ends were trimmed by 3 bases and 2 bases, with 9 bases remaining between them. CDR3 in amino acids: CASSFRTATDTQYF. For the CDR3, the DNA is TGTGCCAGCAGCTTCCGTACGGCCACAGATACGCAGTATTTT.

The chain couples TRBV20-1 to TRBJ1-1; D call uncertain. There are 14 residues in the CDR3. Germline lookup yields CDR1 DFQATT and CDR2 SNEGSKA (reference sequence). With 3 bases removed from V and 0 bases from J, the gap between germline ends came to 11 bases. The CDR3 DNA reads TGCAGTGCTAGGTACCCGGGCCTGAACACTGAAGCTTTCTTT. It translates to CSARYPGLNTEAFF.

Comment on this clonotype: The junction differs from germline at one of its ends, possibly a read error. The gene calls are TRBV10-2 and TRBJ2-1, with 7 bases matching TRBD1. Germline V gene data show CDR1 as WSHSY and CDR2 as SAAADI. The CDR3 consists of 14 residues. CDR3 bases: TGCGCCAGCAGTGGGACAGGCCCATTCAATGAGCACTTCTTC. It yields the protein CASSGTGPFNEHFF.

Points on this clonotype: Since no conserved phenylalanine or tryptophan closes the CDR3, a read error is the likely cause. Because the CDR3's place on the DNA is in doubt, the DNA is left out and the CDR3 is given as listed by TCRdb. This CDR3 is CASSSTVGGPKETQCI. This sequence joins TRBV11-2 and TRBJ2-5; the DNA was not used to check the table's D call, TRBD2. CDR1 is SGHAT, CDR2 FQNNGV, per germline. The CDR3 adds up to 16 amino acids, both ends counted.

The chain has TRBV4-3 and TRBJ2-5; D is perhaps TRBD1 or TRBD2 (5 bases each). V was cut by 3 bases and J by 11 bases, with 25 bases left in between. This CDR3 has 16 residues. Germline CDR1 is LGHNA and CDR2 is YSLEER. CDR3 protein: CASSQRGQDPFERQYF. CDR3 sequence (DNA): TGCGCCAGCAGCCAGAGGGGCCAGGACCCATTCGAGAGACAGTACTTC.

V gene TRBV20-1 combines with J gene TRBJ1-2; possibly TRBD1 for D (5 bases). The CDR3 is 16 residues long. V shed 0 bases and J shed 5 bases, with 19 bases lying between them. Germline V CDR1 and CDR2: DFQATT, SNEGSKA (reference sequence). CDR3 residues: CSARDWGPQKVYGYTF. The DNA for the CDR3 is TGCAGTGCTAGAGATTGGGGACCACAGAAAGTTTATGGCTACACCTTC.

The table lists this clonotype with a few counts. The V call is TRBV20-1, the J call TRBJ2-7, with 7 bases that match TRBD2. CDR1 DFQATT and CDR2 SNEGSKA come from the germline V gene (reference sequence). The CDR3 covers 11 residues. With 5 bases clipped from V and 6 bases from J, the junction kept 4 bases outside the gene matches. The CDR3 loop reads CSARTSFEQYF. The CDR3 DNA sequence: TGCAGTGCTCGGACTAGTTTCGAGCAGTACTTC.

Many counts were recorded for this clonotype. The CDR3 bases are TGCGCCAGCAGCCAAGAGACTAGCGGGGGCCTCAATGAGCAGTTCTTC. It is translated as CASSQETSGGLNEQFF. The chain uses TRBV4-1 and TRBJ2-1; 12 bases align to TRBD2. The ends lost 0 bases at V and 6 bases at J; junction bases unmatched: 3. The V gene's germline CDR1 is MGHRA and CDR2 YSYEKL. The CDR3 loop spans 16 amino acids.

With respect to this clonotype: This clone may be a read error of a much larger clone one base away. The CDR3 nucleotides read TGTGCCAGCATTGCACAGGGGAGGTTTTACGAGCCGTACTTC. Residues: CASIAQGRFYEPYF. This chain joins TRBV28 and TRBJ2-7; weak D call: TRBD1 (7 bases). CDR1 and CDR2 from the germline V gene are MDHEN and SYDVKM. The CDR3 sequence is 14 residues long.

Details on this clonotype: This clone may be a read error of a much larger clone one base away. The CDR3 loop is CSVGHPVQDHGYTF. DNA for the CDR3: TGCAGCGTTGGCCACCCGGTACAGGATCATGGCTACACCTTC. This rearrangement joins TRBV29-1 to TRBJ1-2; a weak D match, TRBD1 (5 bases). The CDR3 contains 14 residues. V lost 4 bases, J lost 6 bases, and 18 bases lay in between. The V gene's germline CDR1 is SQVTM and CDR2 ANQGSEA. Variable domain in full (rest from reference TRBV29-1 and TRBJ1-2): SAVISQKPSRDICQRGTSLTIQCQVDSQVTMMFWYRQQPGQSLTLIATANQGSEATYESGFVIDKFPISRPNLTFSTLTVSNMSPEDSSIYLCSVGHPVQDHGYTFGSGTRLTVV.

This chain links TRBV12-3 or TRBV12-4 with TRBJ2-3, with D possibly matching TRBD2 (5 bases). This CDR3 spans 16 amino acids. Trimming took 0 bases from V and 5 from J, leaving 15 bases between them. Here the CDR3 DNA reads TGTGCCAGCAGTTTAGCCGTCACACCCGGAGGAGATACGCAGTATTTT. Protein sequence: CASSLAVTPGGDTQYF.

As to this clonotype: The junction and the germline gene differ at one end; a read error may be behind it. V and J are TRBV11-2 and TRBJ1-4; the D gene is possibly TRBD1 (5 bases). The CDR3 runs 13 residues. Looked up from germline, CDR1 is SGHAT and CDR2 is FQNNGV. The CDR3 is CARSTGLNERLFF. CDR3 bases: TGTGCCAGAAGCACAGGACTGAATGAAAGACTGTTTTTT.

The chain combines TRBV6-2 or TRBV6-3 with TRBJ1-2; D unclear. The germline V gene has CDR1 MNHEY and CDR2 SVGEGT. The CDR3 is 15 amino acids. The V gene lost 7 bases and the J gene lost 9 bases, with 24 bases spanning the gap. CDR3 in DNA: TGTGCCAGCAAGCAACAGATAGGGCGGCGGGATAGCTACACCTTC. As protein: CASKQQIGRRDSYTF.

The chain recombines TRBV29-1 with TRBJ1-5, with D unclear. The DNA end is more similar to TRBJ2-3, so the J call may be wrong. This CDR3 is built from 12 residues. CDR1 and CDR2 from the germline V gene are SQVTM and ANQGSEA. The CDR3 DNA follows: TGCAGCGTTGGGGCCAGAAATCAGCCCCAGTATTTT. This translates into CSVGARNQPQYF.

This clonotype has only one observation. The junction departs from the called germline gene at one end, perhaps through a read error. The chain carries TRBV11-2 and TRBJ1-4; a weak D match, TRBD1 (5 bases). The CDR3 spans 13 residues. Germline V gives CDR1 SGHAT, CDR2 FQNNGV. CDR3 nucleotide sequence: TGTACCAGTAGCACAGGACTGAATGAAAAACTGTTTTTT. Encoded protein: CTSSTGLNEKLFF.

This rearrangement joins TRBV11-2 to TRBJ1-6, with D tentatively TRBD1 (5 bases). CDR3 size: 14 residues. Germline-derived CDR1 and CDR2 are SGHAT and FQNNGV. Between the trimmed V and J ends, which lost 5 bases and 11 bases, there was a span of 16 bases. CDR3 residues: CASSVWGWGPPLHF. The CDR3 DNA reads as TGTGCCAGCAGCGTGTGGGGGTGGGGACCACCCCTCCACTTT.

This clonotype has a count of ten or more. The rearrangement joins TRBV20-1 to TRBJ1-1, with unresolved D. Trimming took off 8 bases at V and 5 bases at J, with 39 bases between the two ends. The CDR3 sequence is 20 residues long. CDR1 is DFQATT and CDR2 is SNEGSKA in the germline V gene (reference sequence). The CDR3 DNA reads TGCAGTACATACGCGCAGAGTCTCGGACTGAGCCCCCTAGCAAGGACTGAAGCTTTCTTT. Translation gives CSTYAQSLGLSPLARTEAFF.

The J gene is TRBJ1-5, the V gene TRBV5-6; no clear D. The CDR3 extends over 14 amino acids. The germline V and J ends were trimmed by 4 bases and 0 bases, with 8 bases remaining between them. Per germline, CDR1 SGHDT and CDR2 YYEEEE. The CDR3 region has the DNA TGTGCCAGCAGCGGAAGGCATAGCAATCAGCCCCAGCATTTT. Amino acids: CASSGRHSNQPQHF.

This clonotype occurred once. One junction end does not reproduce the germline sequence, and a read error may be involved. J is TRBJ2-3 and V is TRBV20-1; perhaps D is TRBD1 or TRBD2 (5 bases each). CDR1 DFQATT and CDR2 SNEGSKA come from the germline V gene (reference sequence). The CDR3 has 13 residues. The CDR3 DNA follows: TGCGGTGCTAGTGGGGGAGAAAGTGATACACAGTATTTT. Encoded protein: CGASGGESDTQYF.

This clonotype was found a few times. The rearrangement uses TRBV6-5 and TRBJ2-1; D is ambiguous. CDR1 and CDR2 (germline): MNHEY, SVGAGI. The CDR3 has 14 residues. V was clipped by 2 bases and J by 3 bases, with 8 bases between them. The DNA of the CDR3 is TGTGCCAGCAGTTACCAGGTTAGCTACAATGAGCAGTTCTTC. It translates to CASSYQVSYNEQFF.

There are a few counts of this clonotype. The J gene is TRBJ1-5, the V gene TRBV6-1, with D possibly matching TRBD1 (5 bases). V gave up 10 bases and J gave up 7 bases, with 20 bases separating them. CDR1 and CDR2 from the germline V gene are MNHNS and SASEGT. The CDR3 covers 14 residues. CDR3 protein: CANSDRGAGQPQHF. Written as DNA, the CDR3 is TGTGCCAATAGTGATAGGGGAGCGGGCCAGCCCCAGCATTTT.